This passage covers 26 T cell receptor beta chains from one sample sequenced in a study of T cells expressing NK-cell markers. From the 5' RACE reads, TCRdb lists one entry per CDR3 protein and no DNA. Its clone listing holds 500,000 to 700,000 distinct CDR3 sequences. The sequenced material came from blood T cells: a sorted CD56 or NKG2C T cell subset, CD4+ or CD8+ T cells, or bulk PBMC T cells (not recorded which). The origin of the receptors is a man younger than 30 in good health.

This chain uses TRBV5-1 with TRBJ2-1; lacking DNA, the TRBD1 call made by TCRdb goes unchecked. This CDR3 comprises 16 residues. Per the germline V gene, CDR1 is SGHRS and CDR2 is YFSETQ. This CDR3 reads CASSLNAGQGRFEQFF. Supplemented by reference TRBV5-1 and TRBJ2-1, the full variable domain reads KAGVTQTPRYLIKTRGQQVTLSCSPISGHRSVSWYQQTPGQGLQFLFEYFSETQRNKGNFPGRFSGRQFSNSRSEMNVSTLELGDSALYLCASSLNAGQGRFEQFFGPGTRLTVL.

This chain joins TRBV12-3 or TRBV12-4 and TRBJ2-7. The CDR3 extends over 14 amino acids. This CDR3 reads CASSFSPRPYEQYF.

V gene TRBV10-3 combines with J gene TRBJ1-1; the D call from TCRdb, TRBD1, cannot be confirmed without DNA. This CDR3 spans 13 amino acids. In germline, CDR1 is ENHRY, CDR2 SYGVKD. The CDR3 protein is CAIAAGGPTEAFF.

V gene TRBV7-2 combines with J gene TRBJ1-5; TCRdb proposes TRBD1, but this gene call is untestable without DNA. The CDR3 consists of 17 residues. Germline-derived CDR1 and CDR2 are SGHTA and FQGNSA. CDR3 sequence: CASSLRAGGVSNQPQHF.

The CDR3 is CASSVAGGAPPYEQYF. J is TRBJ2-7 and V is TRBV9; TCRdb's D call, TRBD1, is unchecked because there is no DNA. Germline V gives CDR1 SGDLS, CDR2 YYNGEE. CDR3 length equals 16 residues.

The V call is TRBV6-2 or TRBV6-3, the J call TRBJ2-5; the TRBD2 assignment by TCRdb is unverifiable without DNA. The length of the CDR3 is 16 residues. Germline V gene data show CDR1 as MNHEY and CDR2 as SVGEGT. CDR3 amino acids: CASQQAGPFGRETQYF.

This chain uses TRBV7-8 with TRBJ2-3; TCRdb outputs TRBD2, but without DNA this stays unchecked. CDR1 is SGHVS, CDR2 FQNEAQ, per germline. This CDR3 is 19 amino acids long. The CDR3 reads CASSLLAGLTPSGTDTQYF.

J is TRBJ2-1 and V is TRBV20-1; TCRdb's D call, TRBD2, is unchecked because there is no DNA. Germline V gene data show CDR1 as DFQATT and CDR2 as SNEGSKA (reference sequence). This CDR3 contains 17 residues. The CDR3 protein is CSARGIVAGSSYNEQFF.

V and J are TRBV29-1 and TRBJ1-1; the D gene TCRdb calls, TRBD1, cannot be checked with no DNA. The CDR3 length is 11 residues. Germline assignment: CDR1 SQVTM and CDR2 ANQGSEA. The CDR3 is CSVYVQNEAFF. Full variable domain (missing parts from reference TRBV29-1 and TRBJ1-1): SAVISQKPSRDICQRGTSLTIQCQVDSQVTMMFWYRQQPGQSLTLIATANQGSEATYESGFVIDKFPISRPNLTFSTLTVSNMSPEDSSIYLCSVYVQNEAFFGQGTRLTVV.

The genes are TRBV5-1 and TRBJ1-1. The CDR3 has 14 residues. Germline-derived CDR1 and CDR2 are SGHRS and YFSETQ. CDR3 sequence reads: CASSWGFGNTEAFF.

CDR3 region: CASKVGGDDTQYF. The gene calls are TRBV25-1 and TRBJ2-3; lacking DNA, the TRBD1 call made by TCRdb goes unchecked. The CDR3 length is 13 residues. Per germline, CDR1 MGHDK and CDR2 SYGVNS.

The rearrangement joins TRBV7-8 to TRBJ1-2. CDR3 size: 14 residues. CDR1 and CDR2 from the germline V gene are SGHVS and FQNEAQ. Here the CDR3 reads CASSLGEVVYGYTF.

The rearrangement joins TRBV30 to TRBJ2-5; TCRdb returns TRBD2, unconfirmable since there is no DNA. CDR3 length: 12 amino acids. Germline V gives CDR1 GTSNPN, CDR2 SVGIG (reference sequence). The CDR3 sequence is CAWRSGEETQYF.

This sequence joins TRBV28 and TRBJ1-2. This CDR3 is 13 amino acids long. Germline V gives CDR1 MDHEN, CDR2 SYDVKM. The CDR3 reads CASSSQLTYGYTF.

This chain joins TRBV27 and TRBJ1-2. From germline, CDR1 is MNHEY and CDR2 SMNVEV (reference sequence). The CDR3 contains 15 residues. The CDR3 here is CASSFQGQGWYGYTF.

The chain carries TRBV20-1 and TRBJ2-7; no DNA is available, so the TRBD2 call from TCRdb remains unchecked. Germline assignment: CDR1 DFQATT and CDR2 SNEGSKA (reference sequence). CDR3 length: 12 residues. The CDR3 sequence: CSAPDMGDEQYF.

V is TRBV10-3 and J is TRBJ2-5; TCRdb designates TRBD1, a call that cannot be tested without DNA. The CDR3 totals 13 residues. Per the germline V gene, CDR1 is ENHRY and CDR2 is SYGVKD. This CDR3 is CAIRKQGSETQYF.

This sequence joins TRBV5-1 and TRBJ2-3; TCRdb gives TRBD1 as the D gene, but with no DNA this cannot be confirmed. From germline, CDR1 is SGHRS and CDR2 YFSETQ. The length of the CDR3 is 16 residues. The CDR3 protein is CASSLGTRGSTDTQYF.

This rearrangement joins TRBV24-1 to TRBJ2-3; lacking DNA, the TRBD1 call made by TCRdb goes unchecked. This CDR3 spans 15 amino acids. Germline V CDR1 and CDR2: KGHDR, SFDVKD. The CDR3 loop reads CATRTNREGTDTQYF.

The chain links TRBV6-5 to TRBJ2-5; TCRdb designates TRBD1, a call that cannot be tested without DNA. This CDR3 is 15 amino acids long. Germline values: CDR1 MNHEY, CDR2 SVGAGI. CDR3 loop: CASSYDSRLQETQYF.

The chain is built from TRBV15 and TRBJ1-2. This CDR3 region has 12 residues. Germline CDR1 reads LNHNV; CDR2 reads YYDKDF (reference sequence). CDR3 sequence: CATSRDAYGYTF.

The chain employs TRBV15 and TRBJ2-3. The CDR3 spans 16 residues. Germline V gene sequence: CDR1 LNHNV, CDR2 YYDKDF (reference sequence). This CDR3 is CATSRDPGTAVDTQYF. The full variable domain, its missing parts supplied by reference TRBV15 and TRBJ2-3, is DAMVIQNPRYQVTQFGKPVTLSCSQTLNHNVMYWYQQKSSQAPKLLFHYYDKDFNNEADTPDNFQSRRPNTSFCFLDIRSPGLGDTAMYLCATSRDPGTAVDTQYFGPGTRLTVL.

The chain is built from TRBV3-1 and TRBJ2-1; TCRdb returns TRBD2, unconfirmable since there is no DNA. CDR3 length: 15 amino acids. CDR1 and CDR2 from the germline V gene are LGHDT and YNNKEL (reference sequence). CDR3 sequence reads: CASSLSGTSGSEQFF.

The chain couples TRBV6-1 to TRBJ1-2; TCRdb selects TRBD1, and the lack of DNA leaves this call unchecked. Germline CDR1 is MNHNS and CDR2 is SASEGT. There are 17 residues in the CDR3. CDR3 region: CASSEALLGQGAQGYTF.

The V call is TRBV15, the J call TRBJ2-1. The CDR3 consists of 13 residues. Germline assignment: CDR1 LNHNV and CDR2 YYDKDF (reference sequence). This chain's CDR3 is CATSRDSGNEQFF. Complete variable domain (other parts from reference TRBV15 and TRBJ2-1): DAMVIQNPRYQVTQFGKPVTLSCSQTLNHNVMYWYQQKSSQAPKLLFHYYDKDFNNEADTPDNFQSRRPNTSFCFLDIRSPGLGDTAMYLCATSRDSGNEQFFGPGTRLTVL.

This rearrangement joins TRBV5-1 to TRBJ2-1; absent DNA, TCRdb's TRBD1 call cannot be checked. The germline V gene encodes CDR1 SGHRS and CDR2 YFSETQ. This CDR3 is 18 amino acids long. The CDR3 sequence: CASSLAADRGLLGDEQFF.